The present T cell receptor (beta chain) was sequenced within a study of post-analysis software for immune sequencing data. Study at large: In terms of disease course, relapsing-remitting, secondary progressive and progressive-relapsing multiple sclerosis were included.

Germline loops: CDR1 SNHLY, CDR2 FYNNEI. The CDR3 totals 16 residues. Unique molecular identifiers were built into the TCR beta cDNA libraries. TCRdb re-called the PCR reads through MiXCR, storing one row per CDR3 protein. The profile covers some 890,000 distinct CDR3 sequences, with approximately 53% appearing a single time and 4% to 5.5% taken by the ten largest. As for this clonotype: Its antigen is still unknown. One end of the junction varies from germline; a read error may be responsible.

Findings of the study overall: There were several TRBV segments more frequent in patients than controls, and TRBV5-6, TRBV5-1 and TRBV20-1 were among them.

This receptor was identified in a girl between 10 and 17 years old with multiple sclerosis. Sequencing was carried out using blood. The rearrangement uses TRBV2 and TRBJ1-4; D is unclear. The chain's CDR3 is CACSEAGVGRTEKLFF. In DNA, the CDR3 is TGTGCCTGCAGTGAAGCCGGGGTTGGACGAACTGAAAAACTGTTTTTT.